What follows describes a single TCR beta chain. In the same sample, other DNA sequences code for this CDR3. The assay was immunoSEQ multiplex PCR, and TCRdb's table has in-frame clones only and misses some. The data hold around 76,000 clones, with 90% observed a single time. No infections or other immune events were documented during collection. These data come from a study of identifying expanded T cells in peripheral blood. This CDR3 is built from 13 residues. Trimming took 4 bases from V and 4 from J; bases not matched to a gene: 4. CDR1 and CDR2 (germline): SGHRS, YFSETQ. The sequenced sample was blood. This TCR was sampled from a person aged 18 to 70 in good health. The chain combines TRBV5-1 with TRBJ1-1; 7 positions agree with TRBD1. The CDR3 nucleotides are TGCGCCAGCAGCCTGACAGGGACCACTGAAGCTTTCTTT. This codes for CASSLTGTTEAFF.